This T cell receptor (beta chain) was retrieved from a study of cytomegalovirus exposure and HLA in healthy donors. Study findings and constraints: Across all donors, roughly uniform sequencing depth was an assumption of the presence/absence analyses. Later analysis found that TCR beta chains associated with HLA were more clonally expanded than other, equally common chains.

V was clipped by 8 bases and J by 12 bases, with 20 bases between them. CDR1 MNHNS and CDR2 SASEGT come from the germline V gene. The CDR3 contains 14 residues. A multiplex PCR was run with 60 Vbeta primers and 13 Jbeta primers. The table came from immunoSEQ multiplex PCR; TCRdb's copy has only in-frame clones and leaves some out. The sample lists about 160,000 clones, 65% to 70% occurring once. For this clone: What it binds is not known.

The J gene is TRBJ1-6, the V gene TRBV6-1; D is perhaps TRBD1 (6 bases). This receptor was taken from a woman younger than 35 in good health and CMV-seropositive. The sequenced sample was PBMCs. The CDR3: CASGTQGPSLPLHF. In DNA, the CDR3 is TGTGCCAGCGGAACACAGGGCCCGTCACTACCCCTCCACTTT.